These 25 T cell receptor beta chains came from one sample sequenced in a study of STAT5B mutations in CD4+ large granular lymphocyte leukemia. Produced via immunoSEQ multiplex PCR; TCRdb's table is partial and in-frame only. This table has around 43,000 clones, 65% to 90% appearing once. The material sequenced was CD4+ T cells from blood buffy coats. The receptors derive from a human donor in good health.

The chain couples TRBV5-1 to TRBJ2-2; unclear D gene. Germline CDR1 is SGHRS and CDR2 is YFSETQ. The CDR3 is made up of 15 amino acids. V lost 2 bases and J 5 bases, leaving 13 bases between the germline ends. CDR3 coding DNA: TGCGCCAGCAGCTTCGAGGTGGTGGAAACCGGGGAGCTGTTTTTT. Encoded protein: CASSFEVVETGELFF.

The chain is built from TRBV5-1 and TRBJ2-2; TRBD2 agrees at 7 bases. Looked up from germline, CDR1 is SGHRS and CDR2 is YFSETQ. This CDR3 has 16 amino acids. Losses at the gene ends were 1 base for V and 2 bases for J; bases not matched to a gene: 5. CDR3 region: CASSLRLAFNTGELFF. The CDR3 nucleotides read TGCGCCAGCAGCTTGCGACTAGCTTTTAACACCGGGGAGCTGTTTTTT. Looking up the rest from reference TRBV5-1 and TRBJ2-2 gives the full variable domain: KAGVTQTPRYLIKTRGQQVTLSCSPISGHRSVSWYQQTPGQGLQFLFEYFSETQRNKGNFPGRFSGRQFSNSRSEMNVSTLELGDSALYLCASSLRLAFNTGELFFGEGSRLTVL.

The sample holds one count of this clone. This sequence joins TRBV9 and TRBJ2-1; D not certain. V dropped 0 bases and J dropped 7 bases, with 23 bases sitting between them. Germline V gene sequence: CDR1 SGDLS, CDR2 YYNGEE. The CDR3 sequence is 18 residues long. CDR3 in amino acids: CASSVDSLTWSPRNEQFF. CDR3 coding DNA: TGTGCCAGCAGCGTAGACTCTCTAACTTGGTCCCCGAGAAATGAGCAGTTCTTC.

The CDR3 here is CASSLQLAGGEDTQYF. The DNA of the CDR3 is TGTGCCAGCAGCTTACAACTAGCGGGAGGGGAAGATACGCAGTATTTT. The chain uses TRBV7-3 and TRBJ2-3; 13 bases line up with TRBD2. V lost 2 bases, J lost 5 bases, and 4 bases stayed unmatched. This CDR3 is 16 amino acids long. Germline-derived CDR1 and CDR2 are SGHTA and FQGTGA.

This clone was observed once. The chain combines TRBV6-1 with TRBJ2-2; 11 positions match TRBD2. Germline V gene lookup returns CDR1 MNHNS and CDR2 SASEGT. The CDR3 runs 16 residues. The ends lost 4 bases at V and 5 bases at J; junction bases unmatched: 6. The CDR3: CASSGGLAVTTGELFF. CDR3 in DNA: TGTGCCAGCAGTGGGGGACTAGCGGTAACAACCGGGGAGCTGTTTTTT.

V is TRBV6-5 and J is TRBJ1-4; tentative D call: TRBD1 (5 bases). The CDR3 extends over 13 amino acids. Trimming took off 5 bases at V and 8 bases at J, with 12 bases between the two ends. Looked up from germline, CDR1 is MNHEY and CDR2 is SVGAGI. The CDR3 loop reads CASSTGPSEKLFF. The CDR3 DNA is TGTGCCAGCAGTACGGGACCTTCGGAAAAACTGTTTTTT.

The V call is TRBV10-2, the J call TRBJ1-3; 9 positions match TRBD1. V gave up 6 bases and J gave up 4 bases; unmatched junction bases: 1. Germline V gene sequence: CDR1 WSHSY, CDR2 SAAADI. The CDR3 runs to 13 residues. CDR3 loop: CASSGQGGNTIYF. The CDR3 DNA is TGCGCCAGCAGCGGACAGGGGGGAAACACCATATATTTT.

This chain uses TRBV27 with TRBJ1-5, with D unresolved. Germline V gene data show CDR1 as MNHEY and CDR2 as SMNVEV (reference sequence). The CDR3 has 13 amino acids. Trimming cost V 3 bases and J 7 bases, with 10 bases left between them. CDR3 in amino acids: CASSFREMQPQHF. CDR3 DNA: TGTGCCAGCAGTTTTCGGGAAATGCAGCCCCAGCATTTT.

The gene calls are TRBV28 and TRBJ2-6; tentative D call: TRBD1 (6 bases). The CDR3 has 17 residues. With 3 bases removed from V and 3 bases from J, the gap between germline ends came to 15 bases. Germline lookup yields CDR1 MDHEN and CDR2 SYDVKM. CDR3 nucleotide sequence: TGTGCCAGCAGTTTCCTCATTACAGGGTTTGGGGCCAACGTCCTGACTTTC. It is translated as CASSFLITGFGANVLTF.

The CDR3, as DNA: TGTGCCAGCAGTTACCATTCGAAGGGGATCTACGAGCAGTACTTC. Translating it yields CASSYHSKGIYEQYF. The chain is built from TRBV6-5 and TRBJ2-7; weak D call: TRBD1 (5 bases). CDR1 is MNHEY, CDR2 SVGAGI, per germline. The CDR3 length is 15 residues. Trimming cost V 2 bases and J 3 bases, with 14 bases left between them.

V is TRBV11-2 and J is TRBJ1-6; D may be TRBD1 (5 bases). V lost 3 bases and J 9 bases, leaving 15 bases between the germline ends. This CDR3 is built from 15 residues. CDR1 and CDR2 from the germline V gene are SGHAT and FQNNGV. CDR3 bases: TGTGCCAGCAGCTTTTTGACAGTTGGGGGTTCACCCCTCCACTTT. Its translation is CASSFLTVGGSPLHF.

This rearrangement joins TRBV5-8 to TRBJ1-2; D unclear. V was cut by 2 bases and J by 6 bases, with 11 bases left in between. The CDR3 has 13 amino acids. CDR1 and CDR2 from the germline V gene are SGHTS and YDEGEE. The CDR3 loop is CASSFRYLDGYTF. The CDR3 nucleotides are TGTGCCAGCAGCTTTCGGTATCTGGATGGCTACACCTTC.

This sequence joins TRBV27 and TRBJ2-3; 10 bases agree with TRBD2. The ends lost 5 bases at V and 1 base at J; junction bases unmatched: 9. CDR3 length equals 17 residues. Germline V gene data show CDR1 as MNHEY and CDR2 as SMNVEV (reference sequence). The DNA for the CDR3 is TGTGCCAGCAGTAGGGCTAGCGGGAGTGGAGGCACAGATACGCAGTATTTT. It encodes CASSRASGSGGTDTQYF.

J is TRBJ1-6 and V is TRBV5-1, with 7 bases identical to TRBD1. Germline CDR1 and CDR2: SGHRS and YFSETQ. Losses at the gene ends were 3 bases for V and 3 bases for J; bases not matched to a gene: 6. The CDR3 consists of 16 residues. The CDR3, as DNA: TGCGCCAGCAGCTCAGGACAGGCGGACTATAATTCACCCCTCCACTTT. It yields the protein CASSSGQADYNSPLHF.

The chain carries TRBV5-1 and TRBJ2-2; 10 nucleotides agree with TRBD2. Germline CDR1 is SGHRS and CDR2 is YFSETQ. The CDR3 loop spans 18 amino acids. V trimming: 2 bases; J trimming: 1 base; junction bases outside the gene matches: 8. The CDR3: CASSLLVAGGLNTGELFF. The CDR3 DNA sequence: TGCGCCAGCAGCTTATTGGTAGCGGGAGGTCTGAACACCGGGGAGCTGTTTTTT.

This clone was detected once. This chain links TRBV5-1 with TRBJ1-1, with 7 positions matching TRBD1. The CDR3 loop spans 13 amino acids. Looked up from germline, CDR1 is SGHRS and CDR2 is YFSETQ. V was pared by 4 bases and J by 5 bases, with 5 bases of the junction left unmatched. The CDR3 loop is CASSPTGETEAFF. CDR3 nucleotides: TGCGCCAGCAGCCCTACAGGGGAGACTGAAGCTTTCTTT.

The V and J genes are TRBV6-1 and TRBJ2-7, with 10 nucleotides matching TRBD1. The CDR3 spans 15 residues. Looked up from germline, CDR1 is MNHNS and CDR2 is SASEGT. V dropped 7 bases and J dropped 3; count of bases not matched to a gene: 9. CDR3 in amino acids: CASTRGTGVIYEQYF. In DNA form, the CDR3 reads TGTGCCAGCACCCGCGGGACAGGGGTGATCTACGAGCAGTACTTC.

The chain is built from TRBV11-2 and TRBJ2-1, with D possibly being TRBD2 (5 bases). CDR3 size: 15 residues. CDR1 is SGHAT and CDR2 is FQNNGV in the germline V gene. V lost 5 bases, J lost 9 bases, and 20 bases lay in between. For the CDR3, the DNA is TGTGCCAGCAGCCCACAGCAGGCCGCACGGGGTGAGCAGTTCTTC. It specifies CASSPQQAARGEQFF.

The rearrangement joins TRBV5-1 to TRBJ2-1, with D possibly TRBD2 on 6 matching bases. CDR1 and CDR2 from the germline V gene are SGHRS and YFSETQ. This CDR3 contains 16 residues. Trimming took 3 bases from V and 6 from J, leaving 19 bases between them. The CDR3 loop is CASSSAGLLIFNEQFF. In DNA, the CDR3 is TGCGCCAGCAGCTCCGCGGGACTGTTAATCTTCAATGAGCAGTTCTTC.

The CDR3 coding sequence is TGTGCCAGCTCACCCTCCGGGACCCTGTCGACGGAGACCCAGTACTTC. It codes for CASSPSGTLSTETQYF. The gene calls are TRBV18 and TRBJ2-5; D possibly uses TRBD1 or TRBD2 (5 bases each). V was trimmed by 3 bases and J by 5 bases, leaving 19 bases between them. Germline V CDR1 and CDR2: KGHSH, LQKENI. This CDR3 has 16 amino acids.

The CDR3, as DNA: TGTGCCAGCAGCGAACAGGGGGCGACGAACACCGGGGAGCTGTTTTTT. Translated: CASSEQGATNTGELFF. This chain joins TRBV2 and TRBJ2-2; TRBD1 aligns across 9 bases. This CDR3 has 16 amino acids. CDR1 SNHLY and CDR2 FYNNEI come from the germline V gene. J was trimmed by 0 bases and V by 6 bases; bases with no gene match: 5.

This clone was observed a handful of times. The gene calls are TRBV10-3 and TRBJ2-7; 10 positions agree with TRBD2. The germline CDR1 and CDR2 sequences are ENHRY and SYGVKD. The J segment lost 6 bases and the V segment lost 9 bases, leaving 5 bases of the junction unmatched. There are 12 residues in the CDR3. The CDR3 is CAILAGAGEQYF. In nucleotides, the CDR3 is TGTGCCATTCTAGCGGGAGCGGGCGAGCAGTACTTC.

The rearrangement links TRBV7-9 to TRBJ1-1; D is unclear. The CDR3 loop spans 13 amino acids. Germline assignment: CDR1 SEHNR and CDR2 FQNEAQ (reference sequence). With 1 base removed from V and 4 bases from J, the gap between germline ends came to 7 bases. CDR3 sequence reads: CASSLEEGTEAFF. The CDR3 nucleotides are TGTGCCAGCAGCTTAGAGGAGGGCACTGAAGCTTTCTTT.

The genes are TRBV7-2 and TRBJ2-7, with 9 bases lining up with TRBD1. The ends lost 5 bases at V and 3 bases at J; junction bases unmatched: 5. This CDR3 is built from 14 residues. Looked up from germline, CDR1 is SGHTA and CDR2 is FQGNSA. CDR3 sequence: CASSKTGGSYEQYF. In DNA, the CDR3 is TGTGCCAGCAGCAAGACAGGGGGAAGCTACGAGCAGTACTTC.

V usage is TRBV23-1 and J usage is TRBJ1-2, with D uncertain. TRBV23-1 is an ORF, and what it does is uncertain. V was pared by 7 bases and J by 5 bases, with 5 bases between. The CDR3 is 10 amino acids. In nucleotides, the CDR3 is TGCGCCAGCACCAGGTATGGCTACACCTTC. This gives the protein CASTRYGYTF.